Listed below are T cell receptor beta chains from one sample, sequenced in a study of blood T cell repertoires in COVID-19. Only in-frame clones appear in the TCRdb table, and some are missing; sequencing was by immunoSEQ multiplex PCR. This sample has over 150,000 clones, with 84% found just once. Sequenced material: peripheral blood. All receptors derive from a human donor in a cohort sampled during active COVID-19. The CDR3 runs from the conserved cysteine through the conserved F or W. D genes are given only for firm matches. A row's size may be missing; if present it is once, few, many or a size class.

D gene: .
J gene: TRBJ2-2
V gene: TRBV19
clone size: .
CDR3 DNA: TGTGCCAGTAGGCAGGGGTCAAACACCGGGGAGCTGTTTTTT
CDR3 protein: CASRQGSNTGELFF

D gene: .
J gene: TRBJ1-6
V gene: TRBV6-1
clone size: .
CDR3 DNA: TGTGCCAGCAGTGAATGGGTGGGAGGTAATTCACCCCTCCACTTT
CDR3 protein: CASSEWVGGNSPLHF

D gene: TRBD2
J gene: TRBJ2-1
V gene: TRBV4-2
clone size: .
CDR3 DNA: TGTGCCAGCAGCCAAGATGAACTAGCGGGCGGCCTGCAGTTCTTC
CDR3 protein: CASSQDELAGGLQFF

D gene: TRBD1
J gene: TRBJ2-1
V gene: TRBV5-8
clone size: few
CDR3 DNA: TGTGCCAGCAGCTTGGGGGACAGGGTATCCTACAATGAGCAGTTCTTC
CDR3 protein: CASSLGDRVSYNEQFF

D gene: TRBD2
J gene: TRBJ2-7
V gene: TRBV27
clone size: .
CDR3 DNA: TGTGCCAGCAGTTCCCTACTAGCGGGAGCGGTTTACGAGCAGTACTTC
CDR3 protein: CASSSLLAGAVYEQYF

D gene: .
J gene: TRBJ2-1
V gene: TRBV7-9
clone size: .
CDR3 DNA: TGTGCCAGCAGCTTAGGGGTTCGGGGTGAGCAGTTCTTC
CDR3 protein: CASSLGVRGEQFF

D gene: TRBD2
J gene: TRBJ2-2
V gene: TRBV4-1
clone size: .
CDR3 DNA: TGCGCCAGCAGCCAGGTCATAAGAAGGAGGGGGACTAGCGGGATGACCGGGGAGCTGTTTTTT
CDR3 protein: CASSQVIRRRGTSGMTGELFF

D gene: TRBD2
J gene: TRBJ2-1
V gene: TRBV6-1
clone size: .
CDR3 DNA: TGTGCCAGCAGTGATCCCGGGGGGGTTTACAATGAGCAGTTCTTC
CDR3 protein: CASSDPGGVYNEQFF

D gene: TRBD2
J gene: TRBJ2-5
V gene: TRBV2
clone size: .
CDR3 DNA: TGTGCCAGCAGTTATGGACTAGCGGGATATGGGCACAGAGAGACCCAGTACTTC
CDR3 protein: CASSYGLAGYGHRETQYF

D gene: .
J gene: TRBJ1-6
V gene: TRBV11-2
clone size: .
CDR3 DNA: TGTGCCAGCAGCTTAACGGTTTCACCCCTCCACTTT
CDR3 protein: CASSLTVSPLHF

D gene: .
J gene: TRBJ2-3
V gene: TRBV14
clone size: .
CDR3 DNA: TGTGCCAGCAGCCAACCAGGTCCTACAGATACGCAGTATTTT
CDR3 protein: CASSQPGPTDTQYF

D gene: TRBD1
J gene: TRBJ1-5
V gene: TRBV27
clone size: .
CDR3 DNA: TGTGCCAGCAGTCCTAACAGGGGCTATCAGCCCCAGCATTTT
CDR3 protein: CASSPNRGYQPQHF

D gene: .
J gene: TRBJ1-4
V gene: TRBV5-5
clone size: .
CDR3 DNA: TGTGCCTCCAGCAGGGGCCCCGTTTCAACTAATGAAAAACTGTTTTTT
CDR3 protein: CASSRGPVSTNEKLFF

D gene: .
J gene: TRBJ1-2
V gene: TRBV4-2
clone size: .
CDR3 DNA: TGTGCCAGTCAACAGGGTTTTAGCTATGGCTACACCTTC
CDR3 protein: CASQQGFSYGYTF

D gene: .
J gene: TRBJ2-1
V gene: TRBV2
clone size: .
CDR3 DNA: TGTGCCAGCAGCCCACTAGTAAGCGATGAGCAGTTCTTC
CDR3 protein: CASSPLVSDEQFF

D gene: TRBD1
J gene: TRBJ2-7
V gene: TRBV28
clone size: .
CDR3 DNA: TGTGCCAGCAGTTTATTGACAGGGGGCGGCGAGCAGTACTTC
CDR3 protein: CASSLLTGGGEQYF

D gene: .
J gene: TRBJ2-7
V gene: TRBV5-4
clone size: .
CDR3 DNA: TGTGCCAGCAGCGGTCCTAGCGACTACGAGCAGTACTTC
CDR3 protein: CASSGPSDYEQYF

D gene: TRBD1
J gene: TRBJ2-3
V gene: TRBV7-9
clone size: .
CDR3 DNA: TGTGCCAGCAGCGCTGGTTTAGGGACAGGGGGGTATTTT
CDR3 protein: CASSAGLGTGGYF

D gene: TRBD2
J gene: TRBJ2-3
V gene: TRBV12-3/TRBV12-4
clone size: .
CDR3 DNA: TGTGCCAGCAGTTGGGGGGGAGGGGATACGCAGTATTTT
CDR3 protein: CASSWGGGDTQYF

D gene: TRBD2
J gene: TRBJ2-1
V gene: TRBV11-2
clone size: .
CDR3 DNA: TGTGCCAGCAGCTTAGATTGGCTGGGGGGGGAGTTCTTC
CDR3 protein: CASSLDWLGGEFF

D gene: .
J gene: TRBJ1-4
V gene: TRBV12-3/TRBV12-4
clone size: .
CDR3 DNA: TGTGCCAGCAGTTTTGGCGGCGAAAAACTGTTTTTT
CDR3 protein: CASSFGGEKLFF

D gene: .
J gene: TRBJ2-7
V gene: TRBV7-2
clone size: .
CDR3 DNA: TGTGCCAGCAGCTGGGCAGCCTCCTACGAGCAGTACTTC
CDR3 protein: CASSWAASYEQYF

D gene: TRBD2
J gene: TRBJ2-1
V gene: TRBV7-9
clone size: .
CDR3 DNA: TGTGCCAGCAGCTTACGGGCTAGCGGGTACAATGAGCAGTTCTTC
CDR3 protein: CASSLRASGYNEQFF

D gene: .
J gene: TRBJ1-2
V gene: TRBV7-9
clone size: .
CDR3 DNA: TGTGCCAGCAGCTTAACCCCGACTGTAAACTATGGCTACACCTTC
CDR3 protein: CASSLTPTVNYGYTF

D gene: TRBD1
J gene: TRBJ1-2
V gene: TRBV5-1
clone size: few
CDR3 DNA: TGCGCCAGCAGCTTACCTGACAGGGCCCTTGGCTACACCTTC
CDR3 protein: CASSLPDRALGYTF

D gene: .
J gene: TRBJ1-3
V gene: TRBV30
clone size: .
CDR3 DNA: TGTGCCTGGAGGACAGCCAACACCATATATTTT
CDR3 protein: CAWRTANTIYF

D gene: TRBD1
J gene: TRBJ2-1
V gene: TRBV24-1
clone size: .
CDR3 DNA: TGTGCCACCAGTGATCCGCGGGGACAGGGGGCCAGCCGGCCCAATGAGCAGTTCTTC
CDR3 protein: CATSDPRGQGASRPNEQFF

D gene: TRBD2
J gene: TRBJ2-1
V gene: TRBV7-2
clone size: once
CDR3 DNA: TGTGCCAGCAGGCCCCGACGGACAGGGGTACTAGCGGGAGGGCCATCGGAGTTCTTC
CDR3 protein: CASRPRRTGVLAGGPSEFF

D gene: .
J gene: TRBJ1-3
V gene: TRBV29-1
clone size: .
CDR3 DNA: TGCAGCGCCGGAGGTTTTAACGGAAACACCATATATTTT
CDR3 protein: CSAGGFNGNTIYF

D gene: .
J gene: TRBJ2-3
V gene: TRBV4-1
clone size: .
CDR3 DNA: TGCGCCAGCGGCAACACAGATACGCAGTATTTT
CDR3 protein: CASGNTDTQYF

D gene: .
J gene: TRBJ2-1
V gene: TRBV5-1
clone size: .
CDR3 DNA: TGCGCCAGCAGCTTGGGACAATACAATGAGCAGTTCTTC
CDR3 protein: CASSLGQYNEQFF

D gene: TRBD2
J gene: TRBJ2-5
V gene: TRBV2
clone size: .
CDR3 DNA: TGTGCCAGCAGTCTTGCGGGAGGTGCGGAGACCCAGTACTTC
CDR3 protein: CASSLAGGAETQYF

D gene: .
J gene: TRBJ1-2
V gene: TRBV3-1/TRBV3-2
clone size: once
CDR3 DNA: TGTGCCAGCAGCCAAGTGTCGGGGGGCAGCTATGGCTACACCTTC
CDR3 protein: CASSQVSGGSYGYTF

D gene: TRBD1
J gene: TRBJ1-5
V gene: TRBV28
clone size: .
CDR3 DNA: TGTGCCAGTGGACAGGGGGGATCAGGCAATCAGCCCCAGCATTTT
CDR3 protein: CASGQGGSGNQPQHF

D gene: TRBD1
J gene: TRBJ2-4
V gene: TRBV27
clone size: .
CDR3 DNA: TGTGCCTCCAGAGGTCAGGGGGCGGCCAAAAACATTCAGTACTTC
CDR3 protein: CASRGQGAAKNIQYF

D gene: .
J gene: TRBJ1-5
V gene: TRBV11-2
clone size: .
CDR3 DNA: TGTGCCAGCAGCCCCGCCCATGGGCGATTTGGTCAGCCCCAGCATTTT
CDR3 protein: CASSPAHGRFGQPQHF

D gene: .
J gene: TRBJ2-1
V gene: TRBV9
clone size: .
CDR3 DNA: TGTGCCAGCAGCGCCCAGGGGAGTTCCTACAATGAGCAGTTCTTC
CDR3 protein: CASSAQGSSYNEQFF

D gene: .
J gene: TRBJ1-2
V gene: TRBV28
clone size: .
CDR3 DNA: TGTGCCAGCAGTGAGACAGTCTATGGCTACACCTTC
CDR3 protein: CASSETVYGYTF

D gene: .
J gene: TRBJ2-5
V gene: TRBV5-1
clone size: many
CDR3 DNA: TGCGCCAGCAGCTTGACTAGTACGGGGGAGACCCAGTACTTC
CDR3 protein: CASSLTSTGETQYF

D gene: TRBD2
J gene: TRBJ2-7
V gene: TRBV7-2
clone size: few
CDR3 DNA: TGTGCCAGCAGCTTAGGCCTAGCGGGGATGAGCTCCTACGAGCAGTACTTC
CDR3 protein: CASSLGLAGMSSYEQYF

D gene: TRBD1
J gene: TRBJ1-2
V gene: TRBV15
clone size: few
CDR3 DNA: TGTGCCACCAGCAGAGATCTGCGTACAGGGGGGGATGGCTACACCTTC
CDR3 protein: CATSRDLRTGGDGYTF

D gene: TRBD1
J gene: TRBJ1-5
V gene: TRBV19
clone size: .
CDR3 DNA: TGTGCCAGTAGTACTACAGGGGTAGCGGCTCAGCCCCAGCATTTT
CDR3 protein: CASSTTGVAAQPQHF

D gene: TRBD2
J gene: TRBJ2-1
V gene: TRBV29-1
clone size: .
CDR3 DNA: TGCAGCGCCCGACTAGCAGGCCACAATGAGCAGTTCTTC
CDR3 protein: CSARLAGHNEQFF

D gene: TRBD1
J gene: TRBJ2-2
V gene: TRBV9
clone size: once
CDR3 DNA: TGTGCCAGCAGCCCGCGGACAGGGGGCTCGAACACCGGGGAGCTGTTTTTT
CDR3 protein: CASSPRTGGSNTGELFF

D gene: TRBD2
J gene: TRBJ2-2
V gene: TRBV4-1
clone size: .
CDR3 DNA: TGCGCCAGCAGCCAATTTGGACTAGCGGGAGTCACCGGGGAGCTGTTTTTT
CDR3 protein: CASSQFGLAGVTGELFF

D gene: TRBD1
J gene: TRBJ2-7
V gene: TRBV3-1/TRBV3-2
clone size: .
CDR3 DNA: TGTGCCAGCAGCCAAACGCCGGGACAGATCTACGAGCAGTACTTC
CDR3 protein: CASSQTPGQIYEQYF

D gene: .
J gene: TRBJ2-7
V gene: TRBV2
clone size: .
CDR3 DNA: TGTGCCAGCAGTGGTAGGGACAACCACCTTTACGAGCAGTACTTC
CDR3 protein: CASSGRDNHLYEQYF

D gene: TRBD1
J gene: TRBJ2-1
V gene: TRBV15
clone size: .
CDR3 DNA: TGTGCCACCAGCTCGGAACAGGGGGTCCGGAGCTATGAGCAGTTCTTC
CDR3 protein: CATSSEQGVRSYEQFF

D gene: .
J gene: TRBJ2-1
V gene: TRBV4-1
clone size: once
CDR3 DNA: TGCGCCAGCAGCCAAGAGACAGGTAGAGGCCACAATGAGCAGTTCTTC
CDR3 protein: CASSQETGRGHNEQFF

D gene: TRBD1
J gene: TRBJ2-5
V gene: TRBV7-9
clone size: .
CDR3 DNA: TGTGCCAGCAGCTTACCCCTAGACAGGGCCACAGAGACCCAGTACTTC
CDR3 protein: CASSLPLDRATETQYF

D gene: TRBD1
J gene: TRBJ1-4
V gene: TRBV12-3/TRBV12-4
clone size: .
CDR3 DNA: TGTGCCAGCAGTAAAGGGACAGTTGAAAAACTGTTTTTT
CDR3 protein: CASSKGTVEKLFF

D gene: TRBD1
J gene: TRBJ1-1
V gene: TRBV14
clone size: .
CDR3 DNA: TGTGCCAGCAGCCAGGGGGGACAGGGAAGAACGGTTGAAGCTTTCTTT
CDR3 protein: CASSQGGQGRTVEAFF

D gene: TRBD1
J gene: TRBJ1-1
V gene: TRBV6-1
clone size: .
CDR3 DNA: TGTGCCAGCAGTGAGGTGGTCTGGACAGGGGGAACTGAAGCTTTCTTT
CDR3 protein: CASSEVVWTGGTEAFF

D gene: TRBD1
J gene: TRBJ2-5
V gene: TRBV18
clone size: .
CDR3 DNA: TGTGCCAGCTCACTGAACAGGGGGCAAGAGACCCAGTACTTC
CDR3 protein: CASSLNRGQETQYF